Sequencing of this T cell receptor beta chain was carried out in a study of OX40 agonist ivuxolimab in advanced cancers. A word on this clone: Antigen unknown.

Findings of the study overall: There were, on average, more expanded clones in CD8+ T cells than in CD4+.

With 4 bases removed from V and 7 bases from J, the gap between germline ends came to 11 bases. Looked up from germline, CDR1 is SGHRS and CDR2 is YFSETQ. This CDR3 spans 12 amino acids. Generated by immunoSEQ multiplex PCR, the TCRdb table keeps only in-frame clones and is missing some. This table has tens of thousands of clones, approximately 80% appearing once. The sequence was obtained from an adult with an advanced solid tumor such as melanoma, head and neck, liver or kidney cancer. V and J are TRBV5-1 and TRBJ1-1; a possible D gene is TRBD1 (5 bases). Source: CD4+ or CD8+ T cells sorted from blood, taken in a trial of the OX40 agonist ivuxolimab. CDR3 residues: CASSQGTFEAFF. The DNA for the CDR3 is TGCGCCAGCAGCCAAGGGACTTTTGAAGCTTTCTTT.